This T cell receptor (beta chain) is from a study of CXCR4 blockade with PD-1 therapy in pancreatic cancer. Study results and caveats: More frequent amino acid clones had more nucleotide rearrangements, suggesting convergent selection. Tumors were clonally expanded, mean around 0.14 versus 0.05 in healthy blood. Without paired alpha-beta data, shared specificity of dominant clones is unconfirmed.

Trimming removed 5 bases at V and 1 base at J, with 6 bases between. The CDR3 spans 13 residues. Germline V gene sequence: CDR1 LNHDA, CDR2 SQIVND (reference sequence). For this clone: Its matching antigen is unknown.

Clones were read by immunoSEQ multiplex PCR, and TCRdb kept only the in-frame ones, dropping some. The sample lists under 6,500 clones; around 59% were seen once. No neoadjuvant therapy was given before resection to the patients supplying these archived tumor blocks. Sample: tumor tissue. This sequence was found in a human donor with pancreatic ductal adenocarcinoma. This chain uses TRBV19 with TRBJ2-4; the D gene is possibly TRBD2 (5 bases). The CDR3 nucleotides are TGTGCCAGTAGTCGAGGGGCCAAAAACATTCAGTACTTC. It yields the protein CASSRGAKNIQYF.